This record covers a single T cell receptor beta chain. This clonotype showed up just a few times. This receptor's antigen is unknown. No base quality values were provided; no much bigger clone lies one nucleotide off. The CDR3, cysteine through phenylalanine, is 15 amino acids long. Of the read, only the CDR3 DNA is kept; its 45 bases are in frame from base 1. Reading the germline V gene gives CDR1 SGHAT and CDR2 FQNNGV. V is clipped by 4 bases and J by 2 bases, and the sequence between their germline boundaries is 12 bases long. The data stem from a study of regulatory T cells in long-lasting Graves disease (dated by TCRdb to 2020 to 2022). A note on the overall study: Persistent Graves' disease was defined as antithyroid drug treatment for over 5 years with persistently positive TSH receptor autoantibodies. The study was conducted in China and was registered as a clinical trial. TCR sequencing covered around 13 persistent and approximately 20 newly diagnosed Graves' disease patients, 33 samples in total. This study used TCR sequencing and RNA sequencing of peripheral blood to compare persistent Graves' disease patients against newly diagnosed Graves' disease patients. On average, persistent Graves' disease patients in the clinical cohort had been on antithyroid drugs for approximately ten years. Here is what the overall study found, with its caveats: Persistent Graves' disease patients showed lower TCR Shannon entropy and fewer highly expanded clones than newly diagnosed patients, suggesting clonal expansion. Only the TCR beta chain was sequenced and analyzed. The small sample size was acknowledged by the authors as a limitation that may reduce accuracy. More public clonotypes were shared among persistent patients (approximately 3,000) than among newly diagnosed patients (more than 950). Peripheral blood alone was examined, since thyroid tissue, which constituted the primary lesion, could not be accessed. TRBV28, TRBJ1-2 and TRBJ2-5 were preferentially used in persistent disease, while TRBV20-1 and TRBJ2-1 were favored in newly diagnosed disease.

Reading the label with the study, this specimen's time point is: persistent/refractory GD, antithyroid drugs over 5 years with positive TRAb. For both TCR sequencing and RNA sequencing, RNA was extracted from PBMCs using TRIzol. Graves' disease was diagnosed according to American Thyroid Association guidelines. Patients were recruited from an endocrinology department in Xi'an, China. From each patient, 7.5 to 9.5 milliliters of peripheral blood was collected into an EDTA anticoagulant tube. Ficoll Paque Plus density gradient separation was used to isolate PBMCs, and no additional T cell sorting was done. An Agilent 2100 Bioanalyzer and agarose gel were used to assess RNA quality, and a NanoDrop 2000 was used to measure RNA concentration. Library construction relied on multiplex PCR. These reads were obtained on an Illumina HiSeq 4000. To build TCR beta libraries, CDR3 regions were amplified by Arm-PCR using iRepertoire HTBI primers. Before sequencing, the PCR products underwent gel purification. In the paper's pipeline: Gene usage analysis of CDR3 amino acid clonotypes relied on the 60 or so TRBV and about 15 TRBJ segments identified across samples. COPE and FqMerger were used to merge the filtered high-quality paired reads into contigs. Contigs were aligned with BLAST to IMGT TRBV, TRBD and TRBJ reference genes, and CDR3 was defined per IMGT. Highly expanded clones were defined as clonotypes with a frequency above 0.1%. Repertoire diversity was measured by Shannon entropy, and V-J evenness by the Gini coefficient. Clonotypes shared by more than one individual were considered public. TCRdb reprocessed the public reads (quality trimming at Q25 with fastp, clone calling with MiXCR) and kept in-frame beta chains. Rows matching on CDR3 protein sequence are summarized as one entry with the most common DNA and genes. The authors' filters were not applied to this entry. This sample gives around 400,000 distinct CDR3 sequences in total; roughly a quarter of them show up just once. The ten largest clones capture about 27% of the sample.

The sample consisted of peripheral blood mononuclear cells (PBMCs), taken when the disease was refractory, from a patient treated with antithyroid drugs. This clonotype was sampled from a female donor with Graves disease. The chain joins TRBV11-2 to TRBJ2-1; TRBD2 might be the D gene, on 6 matching bases. The base sequence is TGTGCCAGCAGCTCACTAGCCGGGCCCTACAATGAGCAGTTCTTC. Its protein reads: CASSSLAGPYNEQFF.